This T cell receptor beta chain was sequenced in a study of blood T cell repertoires in COVID-19. Overall study: Samples representing acute and convalescent COVID-19 were sourced from the United States, Italy and Spain. T cells, B-cell-depleted T cells, or PBMCs provided the cDNA or gDNA that served as material.

Original methodology: Cell counts per sample came from amplifying reference gene primers. Data came from immunoSEQ multiplex PCR; TCRdb stores just in-frame clones and leaves some out. The V and J calls and clone size were taken over from that table, and D and trimming were inferred from the DNA. The table lists 200,000 to 250,000 clones, roughly 84% of them singletons. Trimming stripped 6 bases from V and 7 bases from J, with 5 bases between. This CDR3 contains 10 residues. Per the germline V gene, CDR1 is MDHEN and CDR2 is SYDVKM. Sequenced material: peripheral blood. This chain links TRBV28 with TRBJ2-3; no clear D. The TCR originated in a man aged 35-49 years with active or convalescent COVID-19. The CDR3 here is CASRSYTQYF. CDR3 coding DNA: TGTGCCAGCAGATCTTATACGCAGTATTTT.